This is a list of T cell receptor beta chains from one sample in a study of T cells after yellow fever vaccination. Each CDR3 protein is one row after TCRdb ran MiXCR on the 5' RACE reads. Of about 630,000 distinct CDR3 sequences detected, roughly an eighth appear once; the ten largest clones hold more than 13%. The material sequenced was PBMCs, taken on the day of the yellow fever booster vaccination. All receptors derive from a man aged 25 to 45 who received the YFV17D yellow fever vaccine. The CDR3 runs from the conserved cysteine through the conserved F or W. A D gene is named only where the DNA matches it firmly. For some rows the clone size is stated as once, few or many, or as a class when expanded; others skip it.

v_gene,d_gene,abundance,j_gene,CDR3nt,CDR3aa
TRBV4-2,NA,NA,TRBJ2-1,TGTGCCAGCAGCCAAGATAGGGGGGAGCAGTTCTTC,CASSQDRGEQFF
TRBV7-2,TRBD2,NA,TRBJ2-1,TGTGCCAGCAGCTTTGGAGGAGCGGGAGGACTCTACAATGAGCAGTTCTTC,CASSFGGAGGLYNEQFF
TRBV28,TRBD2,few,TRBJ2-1,TGTGCCAGCAGTCCGATGACTAGCGGGAGTTTTAATGAGCAGTTCTTC,CASSPMTSGSFNEQFF
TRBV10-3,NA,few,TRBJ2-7,TGTGCCATCAGTGAAAAGCCGACAGGAAGCGAGCAGTACTTC,CAISEKPTGSEQYF
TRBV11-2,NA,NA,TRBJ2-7,TGTGCCAGCAGTTCCCGTGCGGGCGGTAGCTTCTACGAGCAGTACTTC,CASSSRAGGSFYEQYF
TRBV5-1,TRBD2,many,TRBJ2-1,TGCGCCAGCAGCTGGTATAGCGGGAGTTGGCAGTTCTTC,CASSWYSGSWQFF
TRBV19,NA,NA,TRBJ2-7,TGTGCCAGTAGTATCGGAGACAGGACTTTACAGTACTTC,CASSIGDRTLQYF
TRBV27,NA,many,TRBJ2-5,TGTGCCAGCAGTTTACCCGAAGAGACCCAGTACTTC,CASSLPEETQYF
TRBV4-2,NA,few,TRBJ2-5,TGTGCCAGCAGCCAAGATTGGAATCTGGAAGAGACCCAGTACTTC,CASSQDWNLEETQYF
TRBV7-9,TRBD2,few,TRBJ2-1,TGTGCCAGCATTCCGGGACTAGCGGGAGGGAAGCAGTTCTTC,CASIPGLAGGKQFF
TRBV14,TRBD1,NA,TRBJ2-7,TGTGCCAGCAGCCCTTGGGGACAGCCAAACCCCTACGAGCAGTACTTC,CASSPWGQPNPYEQYF
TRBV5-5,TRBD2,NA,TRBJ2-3,TGTGCCAGCAGCTTTAAACCGGGTCCGAGCGGGGCAGATACGCAGTATTTT,CASSFKPGPSGADTQYF
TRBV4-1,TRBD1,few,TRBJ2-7,TGCGCCAGCAGCCAAGATTATGGGACAGGGACGATCGAGCAGTACTTC,CASSQDYGTGTIEQYF
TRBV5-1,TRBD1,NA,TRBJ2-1,TGCGCCAGCAGCTTAGGACAGGGGGTGAATGAGCAGTTCTTC,CASSLGQGVNEQFF
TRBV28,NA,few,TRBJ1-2,TGTGCCAGCAGTCCCCCGGCACGGCTCTATGGCTACACCTTC,CASSPPARLYGYTF
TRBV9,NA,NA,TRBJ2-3,TGTGCCAGCAGCGTTTTCGGGATTGGGACAGATACGCAGTATTTT,CASSVFGIGTDTQYF
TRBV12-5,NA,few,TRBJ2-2,TGTGACCCTGGGACTTCCAACACCGGGGAGCTGTTTTTT,CDPGTSNTGELFF
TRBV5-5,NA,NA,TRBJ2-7,TGTGCCAGCACCCCGGCGGGGTACGAGCAGTACTTC,CASTPAGYEQYF
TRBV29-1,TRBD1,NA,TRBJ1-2,TGCAGCGCGACAGGGGCCGATGGCTACACCTTC,CSATGADGYTF
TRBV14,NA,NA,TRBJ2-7,TGTGCCAGCAGCCAAGGAGGGTTCCAGCAGTACTTC,CASSQGGFQQYF
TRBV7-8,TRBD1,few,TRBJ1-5,TGTGCCAGCAGCCAGGGACAGCGGTATCAGCCCCAGCATTTT,CASSQGQRYQPQHF
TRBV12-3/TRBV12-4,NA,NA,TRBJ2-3,TGTGCCAGCAGCTCGCATAGTAGTTCAGATACGCAGTATTTT,CASSSHSSSDTQYF
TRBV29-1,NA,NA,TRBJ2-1,TGCAGCGTTGATCCCCTTGGAGGGGCTGATGAGCAGTTCTTC,CSVDPLGGADEQFF
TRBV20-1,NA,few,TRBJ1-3,TGCAGTGCTAGGGATTTTGCGGACCCCTCTGGAAACACCATATATTTT,CSARDFADPSGNTIYF
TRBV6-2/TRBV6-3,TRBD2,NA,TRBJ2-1,TGTGCCAGCAGTGGGACAGCTAGCGGGACCTACAATGAGCAGTTCTTC,CASSGTASGTYNEQFF
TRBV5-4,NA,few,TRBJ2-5,TGTGCCAGCAGCTCCGAGATAGAACTAGAGACCCAGTACTTC,CASSSEIELETQYF
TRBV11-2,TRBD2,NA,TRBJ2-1,TGTGCCAGCAGCGCCAACCCACTAGCGGGCAATGAGCAGTTCTTC,CASSANPLAGNEQFF
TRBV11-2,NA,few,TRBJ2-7,TGTGCCAGCAGCTTAGAAGGTGACAGCTCCTACGAGCAGTACTTC,CASSLEGDSSYEQYF
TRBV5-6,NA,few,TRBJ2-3,TGTGCCAGCAGCCCGATACGGGGACTTAGCACAGATACGCAGTATTTT,CASSPIRGLSTDTQYF
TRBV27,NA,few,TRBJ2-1,TGTGCCAGCAGTTTCAGCCGTTACGCCCAACCCGGACCGGGGGACAATGAGCAGTTCTTC,CASSFSRYAQPGPGDNEQFF
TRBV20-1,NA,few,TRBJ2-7,TGCAGTGCCCTCCCGGACAGCCTCTTACGAGTTGAGCAGTACTTC,CSALPDSLLRVEQYF
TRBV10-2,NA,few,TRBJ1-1,TGCGCCAGCAGTGGGGGGGGGGATACTGAAGCTTTCTTT,CASSGGGDTEAFF
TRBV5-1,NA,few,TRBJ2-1,TGCGCCAGCAGCTTGTCCGTGGAAGGGACACAGGGTGAGCAGTTCTTC,CASSLSVEGTQGEQFF
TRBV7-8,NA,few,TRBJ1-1,TGTGCCAGCGCCAGCGGAGAATATGAAGCTTTCTTT,CASASGEYEAFF
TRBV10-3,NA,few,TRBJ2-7,TGTGCCATCAGCTGGCAGGGAGGAAGAGGCGAGCAGTACTTC,CAISWQGGRGEQYF
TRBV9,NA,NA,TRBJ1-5,TGTGCCAGCAGCGTATCCGATAGCAATCAGCCCCAGCATTTT,CASSVSDSNQPQHF
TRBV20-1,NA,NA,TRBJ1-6,TGCAGTGCTAGGGTTGGTCAGCATAATTCACCCCTCCACTTT,CSARVGQHNSPLHF
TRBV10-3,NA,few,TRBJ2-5,TGTGCCATCAGTGAATTTGTATCCAATCAAGAGACCCAGTACTTC,CAISEFVSNQETQYF
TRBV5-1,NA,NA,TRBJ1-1,TGCGCCAGCAGCACCGGGACTACGAACACTGAAGCTTTCTTT,CASSTGTTNTEAFF
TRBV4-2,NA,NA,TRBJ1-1,TGTGCCAGCAGCGGCGCCGGGACGAACACTGAAGCTTTCTTT,CASSGAGTNTEAFF
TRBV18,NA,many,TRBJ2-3,TGTGCCAGCTCACGGGGGACAGATACGCAGTATTTT,CASSRGTDTQYF
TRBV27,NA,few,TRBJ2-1,TGTGCCAGCACCCGCTCGCTATACAATGAGCAGTTCTTC,CASTRSLYNEQFF
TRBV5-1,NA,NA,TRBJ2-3,TGCGCCAGCAGCCAGCTGTCCGGGGCAGATACGCAGTATTTT,CASSQLSGADTQYF
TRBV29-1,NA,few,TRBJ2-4,TGCAGCGTTGAGTGGCAGGGTTCGAACATTCAGTACTTC,CSVEWQGSNIQYF
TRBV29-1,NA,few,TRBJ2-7,TGCAGCGTGCAACAGGTCGACCAATTCTCCTACGAGCAGTACTTC,CSVQQVDQFSYEQYF
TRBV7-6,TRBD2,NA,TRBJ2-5,TGTGCCAGCAGCTTAGCAGCGGGAGGAATCACCAGCGAGACCCAGTACTTC,CASSLAAGGITSETQYF
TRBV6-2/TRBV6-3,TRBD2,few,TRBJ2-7,TGTGCCAGCCAAGATAGCGGGAGAAACTACGAGCAGTACTTC,CASQDSGRNYEQYF
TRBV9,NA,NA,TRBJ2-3,TGTGCCAGCAGCGTAGTGCAGGCTCCCACAGATACGCAGTATTTT,CASSVVQAPTDTQYF
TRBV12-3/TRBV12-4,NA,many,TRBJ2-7,TGTGCCAGCAGCTTCTCCTACGAGCAGTACTTC,CASSFSYEQYF
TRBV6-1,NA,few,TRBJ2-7,TGTGCCAGCCGCCCGGCGGGTTCCTACGAGCAGTACTTC,CASRPAGSYEQYF
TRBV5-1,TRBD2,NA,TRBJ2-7,TGCGCCAGCAGCTTGAGTGGACTAGCGGGTTACGAGCAGTACTTC,CASSLSGLAGYEQYF